These T cell receptor beta chains were read from a single sample in a study of shared clonotypes between healthy human individuals. TCRdb keeps only in-frame clones here, not all; method: immunoSEQ multiplex PCR. This table holds roughly 2.5 million clones, over 85% found once. The material sequenced was naive CD4+ T cells sorted from blood. These receptors were taken from a man between 18 and 29 years old in good health. CDR3s include the opening cysteine and the closing phenylalanine or tryptophan. A D gene is named only where the DNA matches it firmly. Size values are once, few and many counts, or a class for expanded clones, and some rows have none.

. | TRBJ2-7 | . | TRBV6-1 | TGTGCCAGCACCATGACCCCCTACGAGCAGTACTTC | CASTMTPYEQYF
. | TRBJ1-3 | . | TRBV29-1 | TGCAGCGTTGAAGTCGGATCGGGCCGCTCTGGAAACACCATATATTTT | CSVEVGSGRSGNTIYF
. | TRBJ1-5 | . | TRBV11-2 | TGTGCCAGCAGCCTGGGCACAGGGCAGCCCCAGCATTTT | CASSLGTGQPQHF
. | TRBJ1-4 | TRBD1 | TRBV7-2 | TGTGCCAGCAGCTTAGATGGGACAGGGGAAAAACTGTTTTTT | CASSLDGTGEKLFF
. | TRBJ1-1 | . | TRBV5-1 | TGCGCCAGCAATCGGGGGATGAACACTGAAGCTTTCTTT | CASNRGMNTEAFF
. | TRBJ2-7 | TRBD1 | TRBV7-9 | TGTGCCAGCAGCTTAACAGGGGGCGGCGAGCAGTACTTC | CASSLTGGGEQYF
. | TRBJ1-5 | TRBD1 | TRBV7-9 | TGTGCCAGCAGCTCGGGACAGGGGCCCCAGCATTTT | CASSSGQGPQHF
. | TRBJ2-2 | . | TRBV19 | TGTGCCAGTAGTAGGGCAGTTGCCATGGACACCGGGGAGCTGTTTTTT | CASSRAVAMDTGELFF
once | TRBJ2-7 | TRBD2 | TRBV7-2 | TGTGCCAGCAGCTTAGTTGGCGGGAGTTCCTACGGGCAGTACTTC | CASSLVGGSSYGQYF
few | TRBJ1-1 | TRBD1 | TRBV29-1 | TGCAGCGTTGAGTTGGGACAGTTGAACACTGAAGCTTTCTTT | CSVELGQLNTEAFF
. | TRBJ2-1 | . | TRBV6-1 | TGTGCCAGCAGTGAATTCAGCGGACCCTACAATGAGCAGTTCTTC | CASSEFSGPYNEQFF
. | TRBJ1-6 | . | TRBV12-5 | TGTGCTAGTGGTTCTGAGGGGGGTCGGGGTTCACCCCTCCACTTT | CASGSEGGRGSPLHF
. | TRBJ1-6 | . | TRBV5-1 | TGCGCCAGCAGCTTGACGGATAATTCACCCCTCCACTTT | CASSLTDNSPLHF
. | TRBJ1-5 | . | TRBV29-1 | TGCAGCGTTGGCGGGCAGGCGAGCAATCAGCCCCAGCATTTT | CSVGGQASNQPQHF
. | TRBJ1-5 | . | TRBV28 | TGTGCCAGCAGTTTAATGACAGACAATCAGCCCCAGCATTTT | CASSLMTDNQPQHF
few | TRBJ1-2 | . | TRBV9 | TGTGCCAGCGCGCAGGCTAACTATGGCTACACCTTC | CASAQANYGYTF
. | TRBJ1-5 | . | TRBV7-9 | TGTGCCAGCAGCGTGGGTGGGGTTGATAGCAATCAGCCCCAGCATTTT | CASSVGGVDSNQPQHF
. | TRBJ2-7 | . | TRBV7-2 | TGTGCCAGCAGCTTGGGGTCAGGAGTGACTTCCTACGAGCAGTACTTC | CASSLGSGVTSYEQYF
. | TRBJ2-2 | TRBD1 | TRBV14 | TGTGCCAGCAGCCCAAGGCCACAGGGGACCACCGGGGAGCTGTTTTTT | CASSPRPQGTTGELFF
. | TRBJ1-1 | . | TRBV6-6 | TGTGCCAGCACCCAAAATGGGCAGGTGAACACTGAAGCTTTCTTT | CASTQNGQVNTEAFF
. | TRBJ2-7 | TRBD1 | TRBV19 | TGTGCCAGTAGTATACACGGGACAGGGGGCTACGAGCAGTACTTC | CASSIHGTGGYEQYF
. | TRBJ1-4 | . | TRBV5-1 | TGCGCCAGCAGCTTGAACGGGGATCAAGAAAAACTGTTTTTT | CASSLNGDQEKLFF
once | TRBJ1-4 | TRBD1 | TRBV6-5 | TGTGCCAGCAGCCTGACAGGGGGGGATGAAAAACTGTTTTTT | CASSLTGGDEKLFF
. | TRBJ2-3 | TRBD2 | TRBV13 | TGTGCCAGCAGCGGACCAACCAGCGGGAGTTTTGATACGCAGTATTTT | CASSGPTSGSFDTQYF
. | TRBJ1-2 | TRBD1 | TRBV5-5 | TGTGCCAGCAGCTTGGATTTCGACAGGGGGCCCTCTGGCTACACCTTC | CASSLDFDRGPSGYTF
. | TRBJ2-1 | . | TRBV5-8 | TGTGCCAGCAGCCCGTACAATGAGCAGTTCTTC | CASSPYNEQFF
. | TRBJ2-6 | . | TRBV7-9 | TGTGCCAGCAGCTTTGAGACAGACATCAACGTCCTGACTTTC | CASSFETDINVLTF
. | TRBJ2-7 | TRBD1 | TRBV11-1 | TGTGCCAGCAGCGGGACAGTTGGTAGTTTTTACGAGCAGTACTTC | CASSGTVGSFYEQYF
. | TRBJ1-5 | . | TRBV6-5 | TGTGCCAGCAGGAAGGGGGGAAGCAATCAGCCCCAGCATTTT | CASRKGGSNQPQHF
. | TRBJ2-7 | . | TRBV5-6 | TGTGCCAGCAGCTTGAAAAACTACGAGCAGTACTTC | CASSLKNYEQYF
. | TRBJ2-7 | . | TRBV29-1 | TGCAGCGTTGAGAGTACGTTCGGATCCGAGCAGTACTTC | CSVESTFGSEQYF
. | TRBJ2-3 | TRBD2 | TRBV10-3 | TGTGCCATCAGTGAGTCCCGGCGGGAGAGTGCAGATACGCAGTATTTT | CAISESRRESADTQYF
once | TRBJ1-3 | . | TRBV7-9 | TGTGCCAGCAGCTTAGTTGGGGGGAGCTCTGGAAACACCATATATTTT | CASSLVGGSSGNTIYF
. | TRBJ1-1 | . | TRBV6-6 | TGTGCCAGCAGTTGGGGTAACACTGAAGCTTTCTTT | CASSWGNTEAFF
. | TRBJ2-7 | . | TRBV5-5 | TGTGCCAGCAGCTTGAGCGGTAACTTAGGGGAGCAGTACTTC | CASSLSGNLGEQYF
. | TRBJ1-5 | . | TRBV2 | TGTGCCAGCGGAATCCAACGGCCCCAGCATTTT | CASGIQRPQHF
. | TRBJ2-1 | . | TRBV30 | TGTGCCTGGAGTGGACAGGGAGGTGAGCAGTTCTTC | CAWSGQGGEQFF
. | TRBJ2-3 | TRBD1 | TRBV11-2 | TGTGCCAGCAGCTTGACAGGGTATATCACAGATACGCAGTATTTT | CASSLTGYITDTQYF
few | TRBJ1-1 | . | TRBV25-1 | TGTGCCAGCAGTGATCCAGGGCTGTACACTGAAGCTTTCTTT | CASSDPGLYTEAFF
. | TRBJ2-2 | . | TRBV9 | TGTGCCAGCAGCGTAGCTACGCAGCGTAACACCGGGGAGCTGTTTTTT | CASSVATQRNTGELFF
. | TRBJ2-5 | . | TRBV11-3 | TGTGCCAGCAGCTCAGGGACGTTCCAAGAGACCCAGTACTTC | CASSSGTFQETQYF
few | TRBJ1-1 | . | TRBV19 | TGTGCCAGTAGTGGGGACGGCAAAAACACTGAAGCTTTCTTT | CASSGDGKNTEAFF
. | TRBJ2-7 | TRBD2 | TRBV18 | TGTGCCAGCTCACTCTCGGGACTAGCGATGGACGAGCAGTACTTC | CASSLSGLAMDEQYF
. | TRBJ1-6 | . | TRBV18 | TGTGCCAGCTCACCTCCAGGGGAAAATTCACCCCTCCACTTT | CASSPPGENSPLHF
. | TRBJ1-6 | . | TRBV19 | TGTGCCAGTAGTGTACAGGATAATTCACCCCTCCACTTT | CASSVQDNSPLHF